Following are 15 T cell receptor beta chains from one sample sequenced in a study of beta chain features in type 1 diabetes. Expressed TCRB transcripts were sequenced because the entire RNA isolate underwent reverse transcription. Repertoires were generated with immunoSEQ multiplex PCR, while TCRdb's copy carries only in-frame clones and drops some. Of approximately 160,000 clones in the sample, 10% were seen once. These TCRs' antigens remain unknown. The study, taken as a whole, reports: In every one of the four CD4+ subsets, TCRB CDR3s were moderately but significantly shorter in Type 1 diabetes patients.

The sequencing input was central memory CD4+ T cells from blood. These receptors originate from a young man with type 1 diabetes.

In this sample, this clone turned up a few times. This rearrangement joins TRBV4-2 to TRBJ2-7; 9 positions match TRBD2. Germline V gene data show CDR1 as LGHNA and CDR2 as YNFKEQ. The V segment lost 0 bases and the J segment 5 bases; nucleotides outside the gene matches: 8. This CDR3 spans 16 amino acids. The CDR3 loop reads CASSQDLAGLIHEQYF. Here the CDR3 DNA reads TGTGCCAGCAGCCAAGATCTAGCGGGATTGATCCACGAGCAGTACTTC.

The rearrangement joins TRBV6-5 to TRBJ1-4; D gene ambiguous. CDR1 is MNHEY, CDR2 SVGAGI, per germline. This CDR3 region has 15 residues. V shed 2 bases and J shed 2 bases, with 9 bases lying between them. For the CDR3, the DNA is TGTGCCAGCAGTTACGGAGGTTCGACTAATGAAAAACTGTTTTTT. Its protein product is CASSYGGSTNEKLFF.

Only a few counts were recorded for this clone. The J gene is TRBJ1-1, the V gene TRBV28; the D is unclear. CDR1 and CDR2 (germline): MDHEN, SYDVKM. The CDR3 contains 13 residues. Trimming removed 8 bases at V and 0 bases at J, with 10 bases between. CDR3 sequence reads: CASLTGMNTEAFF. The CDR3 DNA is TGTGCCAGCCTGACGGGAATGAACACTGAAGCTTTCTTT.

Remarks on this clone: This specimen includes other DNA sequences encoding the same CDR3. In nucleotides, the CDR3 is TGTGCCAGCAGCTTGGGAGGGAGGGCTAGCACAGATACGCAGTATTTT. Translating gives CASSLGGRASTDTQYF. The genes are TRBV5-4 and TRBJ2-3, with 7 bases matching TRBD2. Germline V gene lookup returns CDR1 SGHNT and CDR2 YYREEE (reference sequence). This CDR3 spans 16 amino acids. Trimming cost V 0 bases and J 0 bases; bases outside gene matches: 4.

The V gene is TRBV9, the J gene TRBJ1-1; a weak D match, TRBD1 (6 bases). Trimming removed 4 bases at V and 1 base at J, with 17 bases between. Per germline, CDR1 SGDLS and CDR2 YYNGEE. CDR3 length: 16 amino acids. CDR3 loop: CASSPHGGGGNTEAFF. The CDR3 DNA follows: TGTGCCAGCAGCCCCCATGGGGGAGGGGGGAACACTGAAGCTTTCTTT.

The J gene is TRBJ1-1, the V gene TRBV7-2, with TRBD1 matching over 8 bases. The V segment lost 5 bases and the J segment 3 bases; nucleotides outside the gene matches: 5. CDR1 and CDR2 from the germline V gene are SGHTA and FQGNSA. CDR3 length: 14 amino acids. This CDR3 reads CASSPGQGYTEAFF. The CDR3 region has the DNA TGTGCCAGCAGCCCCGGACAGGGATACACTGAAGCTTTCTTT.

The chain combines TRBV11-2 with TRBJ2-7, with D possibly TRBD2 on 5 matching bases. This CDR3 contains 14 residues. CDR1 and CDR2 from the germline V gene are SGHAT and FQNNGV. Trimming removed 8 bases at V and 4 bases at J, with 18 bases between. The CDR3 sequence: CASAGQLKGYEQYF. The CDR3 bases are TGTGCCAGCGCGGGCCAACTAAAAGGATACGAGCAGTACTTC.

This clone has only a few counts. J is TRBJ2-7 and V is TRBV5-4; TRBD1 is a possible D gene (6 bases). The CDR3 loop spans 14 amino acids. Trimming removed 6 bases at V and 3 bases at J, with 16 bases between. CDR1 and CDR2 (germline): SGHNT, YYREEE (reference sequence). This chain's CDR3 is CASKTSDSVYEQYF. Written as DNA, the CDR3 is TGTGCCAGCAAAACTTCGGACAGCGTCTACGAGCAGTACTTC.

This clone has only a few counts. The V gene is TRBV19, the J gene TRBJ1-5; TRBD1 matches at 8 bases. The germline gives CDR1 LNHDA, CDR2 SQIVND (reference sequence). With 7 bases clipped from V and 4 bases from J, the junction kept 6 bases outside the gene matches. The CDR3 is 14 amino acids. CDR3 nucleotides: TGTGCCAGTACCCTAGGGACAGGAAATCAGCCCCAGCATTTT. This translates into CASTLGTGNQPQHF.

The genes are TRBV7-2 and TRBJ2-7, with D unclear. Germline values: CDR1 SGHTA, CDR2 FQGNSA. V shed 5 bases and J shed 5 bases, with 7 bases lying between them. There are 11 residues in the CDR3. CDR3 sequence (DNA): TGTGCCAGCAGCCCCTATGACGAGCAGTACTTC. Protein product: CASSPYDEQYF.

V is TRBV5-6 and J is TRBJ2-7; 9 nucleotides match TRBD2. The germline V gene has CDR1 SGHDT and CDR2 YYEEEE. Trimming at V came to 0 bases and at J to 0 bases, leaving 1 base not matched to a gene. The CDR3 spans 15 residues. CDR3 DNA sequence: TGTGCCAGCAGCTTGGATAGCGGGAGCTCCTACGAGCAGTACTTC. It yields the protein CASSLDSGSSYEQYF. The whole variable domain, filled in from reference TRBV5-6 and TRBJ2-7, reads DAGVTQSPTHLIKTRGQQVTLRCSPKSGHDTVSWYQQALGQGPQFIFQYYEEEERQRGNFPDRFSGHQFPNYSSELNVNALLLGDSALYLCASSLDSGSSYEQYFGPGTRLTVT.

The V gene is TRBV6-4, the J gene TRBJ2-3; D may be TRBD1 (5 bases). Germline CDR1 reads MRHNA; CDR2 reads SNTAGT. Trimming shortened V by 9 bases and J by 5 bases, and 15 bases separated the two germline ends. The CDR3 contains 13 residues. The CDR3 bases are TGTGCCAGTTCCCTCACCCAGGGAGATACGCAGTATTTT. It yields the protein CASSLTQGDTQYF.

The chain joins TRBV6-1 to TRBJ2-5; no definite D call. V lost 7 bases and J lost 1, with 7 bases in between. Germline V CDR1 and CDR2: MNHNS, SASEGT. The CDR3 covers 12 residues. CDR3 nucleotide sequence: TGTGCCAGCACCCCTGTCCAAGAGACCCAGTACTTC. This codes for CASTPVQETQYF.

The chain carries TRBV6-6 and TRBJ2-3, with D possibly TRBD1 on 6 matching bases. There are 14 residues in the CDR3. Trimming stripped 0 bases from V and 3 bases from J, with 7 bases between. CDR1 and CDR2 (germline): MNHNY, SVGAGI (reference sequence). CDR3 nucleotides: TGTGCCAGCAGTTACTCGGGGACAACAGATACGCAGTATTTT. It specifies CASSYSGTTDTQYF.

The rearrangement uses TRBV14 and TRBJ1-3; 9 bases line up with TRBD1. J gave up 2 bases and V 6 bases, and 2 bases lay outside the gene matches. The CDR3 sequence is 14 residues long. CDR1 and CDR2 from the germline V gene are SGHDN and FVKESK. This CDR3 reads CASRGTGTGNTIYF. CDR3 coding DNA: TGTGCCAGCAGAGGGACAGGGACTGGAAACACCATATATTTT.